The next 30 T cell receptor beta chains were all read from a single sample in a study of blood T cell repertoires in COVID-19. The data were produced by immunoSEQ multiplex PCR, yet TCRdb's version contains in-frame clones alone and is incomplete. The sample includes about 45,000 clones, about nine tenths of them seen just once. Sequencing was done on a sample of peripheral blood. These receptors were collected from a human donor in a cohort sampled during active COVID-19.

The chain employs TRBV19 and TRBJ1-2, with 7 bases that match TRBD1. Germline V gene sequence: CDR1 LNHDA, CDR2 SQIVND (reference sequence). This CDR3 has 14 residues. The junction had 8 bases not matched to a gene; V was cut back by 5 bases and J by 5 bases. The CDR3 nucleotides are TGTGCCAGTAGTGGTTTACAGGGGAGGTATGGCTACACCTTC. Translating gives CASSGLQGRYGYTF. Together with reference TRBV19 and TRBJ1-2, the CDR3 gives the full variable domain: DGGITQSPKYLFRKEGQNVTLSCEQNLNHDAMYWYRQDPGQGLRLIYYSQIVNDFQKGDIAEGYSVSREKKESFPLTVTSAQKNPTAFYLCASSGLQGRYGYTFGSGTRLTVV.

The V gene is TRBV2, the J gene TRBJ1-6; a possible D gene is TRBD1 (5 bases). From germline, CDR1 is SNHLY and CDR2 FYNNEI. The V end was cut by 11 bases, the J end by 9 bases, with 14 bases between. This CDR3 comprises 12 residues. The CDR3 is CAEGQGGSPLHF. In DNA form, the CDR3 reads TGTGCCGAAGGGCAGGGCGGTTCACCCCTCCACTTT.

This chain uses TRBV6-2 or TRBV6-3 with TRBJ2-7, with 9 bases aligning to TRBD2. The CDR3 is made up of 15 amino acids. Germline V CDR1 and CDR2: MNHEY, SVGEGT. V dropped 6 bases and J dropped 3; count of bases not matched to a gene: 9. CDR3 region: CASSVRRAGGYEQYF. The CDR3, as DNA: TGTGCCAGCAGCGTACGGCGAGCGGGGGGCTACGAGCAGTACTTC.

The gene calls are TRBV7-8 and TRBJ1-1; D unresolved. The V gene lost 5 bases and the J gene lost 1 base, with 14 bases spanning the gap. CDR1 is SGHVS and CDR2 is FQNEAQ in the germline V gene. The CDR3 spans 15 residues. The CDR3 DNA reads TGTGCCAGCAGCGTCAGCGGGATCTCGAACACTGAAGCTTTCTTT. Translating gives CASSVSGISNTEAFF.

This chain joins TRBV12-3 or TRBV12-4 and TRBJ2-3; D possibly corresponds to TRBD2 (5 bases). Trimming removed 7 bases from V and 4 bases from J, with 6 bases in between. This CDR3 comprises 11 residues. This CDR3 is CASTRADTQYF. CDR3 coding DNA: TGTGCCAGCACGAGGGCAGATACGCAGTATTTT.

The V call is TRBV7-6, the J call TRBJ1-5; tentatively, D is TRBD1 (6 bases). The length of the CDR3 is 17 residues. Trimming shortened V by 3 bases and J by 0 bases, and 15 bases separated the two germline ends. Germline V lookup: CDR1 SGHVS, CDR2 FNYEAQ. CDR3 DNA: TGTGCCAGCAGCTTGGGCAGGGGACCTTATAGCAATCAGCCCCAGCATTTT. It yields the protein CASSLGRGPYSNQPQHF.

The CDR3 is CASSSGTGEETQYF. The CDR3 nucleotides read TGCGCCAGCAGCTCGGGGACAGGGGAAGAGACCCAGTACTTC. The rearrangement links TRBV5-1 to TRBJ2-5, with TRBD1 matching over 10 bases. CDR3 size: 14 residues. From germline, CDR1 is SGHRS and CDR2 YFSETQ. V was pared by 3 bases and J by 3 bases, with 2 bases of the junction left unmatched.

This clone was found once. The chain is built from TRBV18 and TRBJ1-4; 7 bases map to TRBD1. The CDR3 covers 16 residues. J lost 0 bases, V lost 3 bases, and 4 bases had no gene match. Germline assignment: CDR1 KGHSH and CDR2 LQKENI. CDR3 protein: CASSPGTGATNEKLFF. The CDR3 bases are TGTGCCAGCTCACCGGGAACAGGGGCAACTAATGAAAAACTGTTTTTT.

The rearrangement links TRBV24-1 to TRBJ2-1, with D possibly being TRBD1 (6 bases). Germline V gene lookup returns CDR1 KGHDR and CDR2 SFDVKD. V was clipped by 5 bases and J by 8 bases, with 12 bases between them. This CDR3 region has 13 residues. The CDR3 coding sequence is TGTGCCACCAGTGCCCCACCAGGGGATGAGCAGTTCTTC. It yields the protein CATSAPPGDEQFF.

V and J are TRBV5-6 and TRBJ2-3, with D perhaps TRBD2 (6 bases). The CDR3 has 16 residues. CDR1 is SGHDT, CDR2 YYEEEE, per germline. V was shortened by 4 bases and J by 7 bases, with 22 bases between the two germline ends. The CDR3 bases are TGTGCCAGCAGCCATGTTAGCGGCGGGCCGGGGCATACGCAGTATTTT. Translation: CASSHVSGGPGHTQYF.

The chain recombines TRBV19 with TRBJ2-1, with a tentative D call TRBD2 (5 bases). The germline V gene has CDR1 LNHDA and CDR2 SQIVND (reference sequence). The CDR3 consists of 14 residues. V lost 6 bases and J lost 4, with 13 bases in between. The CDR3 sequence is CASRPGEGYNEQFF. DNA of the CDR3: TGTGCCAGTAGACCCGGGGAAGGGTACAATGAGCAGTTCTTC.

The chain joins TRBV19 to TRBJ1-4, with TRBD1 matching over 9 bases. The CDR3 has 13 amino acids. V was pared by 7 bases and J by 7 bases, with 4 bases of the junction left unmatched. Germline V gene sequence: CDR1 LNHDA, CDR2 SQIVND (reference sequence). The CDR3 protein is CASNGQGSEKLFF. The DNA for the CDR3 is TGTGCCAGTAACGGACAGGGGAGTGAAAAACTGTTTTTT.

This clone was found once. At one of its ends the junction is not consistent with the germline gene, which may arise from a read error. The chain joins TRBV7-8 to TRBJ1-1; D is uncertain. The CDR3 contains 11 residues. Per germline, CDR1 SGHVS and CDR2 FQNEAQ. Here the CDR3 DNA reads TGTGCCACCAGCTTCGGCACTGAAGCTTTCTTT. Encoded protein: CATSFGTEAFF.

As DNA, the CDR3 is TGTGCCAGCTCACCACTCAACGACGGGACCTACAATGAGCAGTTCTTC. It specifies CASSPLNDGTYNEQFF. V and J are TRBV18 and TRBJ2-1, with D maybe TRBD2 (5 bases). The CDR3 is made up of 16 amino acids. V was cut by 1 base and J by 2 bases, with 12 bases left in between. CDR1 is KGHSH and CDR2 is LQKENI in the germline V gene.

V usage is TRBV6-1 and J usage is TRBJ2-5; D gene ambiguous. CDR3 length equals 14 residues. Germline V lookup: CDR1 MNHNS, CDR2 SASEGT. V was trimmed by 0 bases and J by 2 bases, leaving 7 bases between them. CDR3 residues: CASSEAGGQETQYF. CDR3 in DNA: TGTGCCAGCAGTGAAGCTGGCGGACAAGAGACCCAGTACTTC.

CDR3 sequence reads: CASSSPDGGRHEQFF. The CDR3 DNA reads TGTGCCAGCAGCTCCCCGGACGGGGGGAGGCATGAGCAGTTCTTC. The genes are TRBV7-2 and TRBJ2-1; 7 bases are shared with TRBD2. The length of the CDR3 is 15 residues. Trimming removed 4 bases from V and 8 bases from J; junction bases left unmatched: 11. Germline values: CDR1 SGHTA, CDR2 FQGNSA.

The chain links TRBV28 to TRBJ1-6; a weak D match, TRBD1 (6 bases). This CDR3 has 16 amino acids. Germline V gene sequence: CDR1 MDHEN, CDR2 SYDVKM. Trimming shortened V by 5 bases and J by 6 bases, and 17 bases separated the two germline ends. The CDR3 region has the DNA TGTGCCAGCAGTCCTCCAACAGGGATACGTAATTCACCCCTCCACTTT. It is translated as CASSPPTGIRNSPLHF.

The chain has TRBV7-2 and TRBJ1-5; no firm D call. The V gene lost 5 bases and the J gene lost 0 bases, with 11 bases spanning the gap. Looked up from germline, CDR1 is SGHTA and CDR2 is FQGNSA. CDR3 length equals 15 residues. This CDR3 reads CASSPEGDSNQPQHF. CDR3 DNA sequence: TGTGCCAGCAGCCCGGAAGGAGATAGCAATCAGCCCCAGCATTTT. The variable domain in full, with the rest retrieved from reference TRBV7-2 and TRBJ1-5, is GAGVSQSPSNKVTEKGKDVELRCDPISGHTALYWYRQSLGQGLEFLIYFQGNSAPDKSGLPSDRFSAERTGGSVSTLTIQRTQQEDSAVYLCASSPEGDSNQPQHFGDGTRLSIL.

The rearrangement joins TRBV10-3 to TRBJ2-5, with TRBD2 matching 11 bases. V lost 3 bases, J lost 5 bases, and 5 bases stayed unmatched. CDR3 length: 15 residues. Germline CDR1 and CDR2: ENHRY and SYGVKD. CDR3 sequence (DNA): TGTGCCATCAGTGATAGCGGGGGGGTCGCGGAGACCCAGTACTTC. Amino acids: CAISDSGGVAETQYF.

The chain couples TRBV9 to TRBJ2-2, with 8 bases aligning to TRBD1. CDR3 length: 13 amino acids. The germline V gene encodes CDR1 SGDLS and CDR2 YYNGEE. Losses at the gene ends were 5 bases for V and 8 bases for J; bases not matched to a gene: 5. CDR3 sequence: CASRTGELGELFF. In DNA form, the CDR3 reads TGTGCCAGCAGGACAGGGGAGCTAGGGGAGCTGTTTTTT.

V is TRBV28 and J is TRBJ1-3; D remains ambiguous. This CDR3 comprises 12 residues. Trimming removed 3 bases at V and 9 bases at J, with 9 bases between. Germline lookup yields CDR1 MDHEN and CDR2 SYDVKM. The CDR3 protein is CASSFSPGTIYF. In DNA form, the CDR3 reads TGTGCCAGCAGTTTCTCCCCGGGCACCATATATTTT.

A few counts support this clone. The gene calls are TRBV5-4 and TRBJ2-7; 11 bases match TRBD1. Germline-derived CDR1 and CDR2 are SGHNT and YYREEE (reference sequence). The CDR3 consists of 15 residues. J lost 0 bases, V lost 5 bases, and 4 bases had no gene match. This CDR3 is CASSRDRGISYEQYF. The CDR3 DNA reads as TGTGCCAGCAGTAGGGACAGGGGGATCTCCTACGAGCAGTACTTC.

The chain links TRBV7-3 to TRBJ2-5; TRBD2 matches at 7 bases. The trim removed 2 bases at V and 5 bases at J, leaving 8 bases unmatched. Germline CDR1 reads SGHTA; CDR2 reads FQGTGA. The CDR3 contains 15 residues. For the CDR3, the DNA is TGTGCCAGCAGCTTATTAGGACTAGAAAGGGAGACCCAGTACTTC. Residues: CASSLLGLERETQYF.

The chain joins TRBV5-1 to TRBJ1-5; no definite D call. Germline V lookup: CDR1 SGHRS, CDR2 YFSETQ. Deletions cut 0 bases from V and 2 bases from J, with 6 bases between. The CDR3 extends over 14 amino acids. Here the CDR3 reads CASSLDGGNQPQHF. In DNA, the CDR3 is TGCGCCAGCAGCTTGGACGGGGGCAATCAGCCCCAGCATTTT.

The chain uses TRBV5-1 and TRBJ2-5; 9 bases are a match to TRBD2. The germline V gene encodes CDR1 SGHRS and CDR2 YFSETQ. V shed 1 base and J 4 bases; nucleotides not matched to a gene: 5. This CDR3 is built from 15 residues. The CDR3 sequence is CASSLSGGRGETQYF. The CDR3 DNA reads TGCGCCAGCAGCTTGAGCGGGGGGCGGGGAGAGACCCAGTACTTC.

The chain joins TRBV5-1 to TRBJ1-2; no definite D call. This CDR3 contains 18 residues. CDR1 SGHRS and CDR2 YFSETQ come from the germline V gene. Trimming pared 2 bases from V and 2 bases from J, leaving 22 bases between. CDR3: CASSFAPSIIRENYGYTF. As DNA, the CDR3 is TGCGCCAGCAGCTTTGCCCCCTCTATTATACGGGAGAACTATGGCTACACCTTC.

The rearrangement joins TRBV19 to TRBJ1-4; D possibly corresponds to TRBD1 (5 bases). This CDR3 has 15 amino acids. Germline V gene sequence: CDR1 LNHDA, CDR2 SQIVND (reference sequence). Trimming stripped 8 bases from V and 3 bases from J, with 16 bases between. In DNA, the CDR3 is TGTGCCAGTGGGCCTTTTGGGGCGGCTAATGAAAAACTGTTTTTT. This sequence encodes CASGPFGAANEKLFF.

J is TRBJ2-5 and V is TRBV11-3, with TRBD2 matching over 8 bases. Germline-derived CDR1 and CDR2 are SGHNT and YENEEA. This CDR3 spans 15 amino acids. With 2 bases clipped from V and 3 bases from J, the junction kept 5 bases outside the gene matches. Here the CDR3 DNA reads TGTGCCAGCAGCTTATTGGGGCGGGGGGAAGAGACCCAGTACTTC. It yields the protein CASSLLGRGEETQYF.

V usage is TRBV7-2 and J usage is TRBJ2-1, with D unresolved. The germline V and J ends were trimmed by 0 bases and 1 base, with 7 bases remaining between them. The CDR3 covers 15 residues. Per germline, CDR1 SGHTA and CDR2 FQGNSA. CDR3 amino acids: CASSLAAGSYNEQFF. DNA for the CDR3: TGTGCCAGCAGCTTAGCGGCAGGTTCCTACAATGAGCAGTTCTTC.

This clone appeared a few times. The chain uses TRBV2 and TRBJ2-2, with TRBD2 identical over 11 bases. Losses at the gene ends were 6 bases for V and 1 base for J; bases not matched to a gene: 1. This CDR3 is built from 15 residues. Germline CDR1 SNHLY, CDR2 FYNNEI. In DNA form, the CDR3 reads TGTGCCAGCAGAACTAGCGGGGGGAACACCGGGGAGCTGTTTTTT. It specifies CASRTSGGNTGELFF.